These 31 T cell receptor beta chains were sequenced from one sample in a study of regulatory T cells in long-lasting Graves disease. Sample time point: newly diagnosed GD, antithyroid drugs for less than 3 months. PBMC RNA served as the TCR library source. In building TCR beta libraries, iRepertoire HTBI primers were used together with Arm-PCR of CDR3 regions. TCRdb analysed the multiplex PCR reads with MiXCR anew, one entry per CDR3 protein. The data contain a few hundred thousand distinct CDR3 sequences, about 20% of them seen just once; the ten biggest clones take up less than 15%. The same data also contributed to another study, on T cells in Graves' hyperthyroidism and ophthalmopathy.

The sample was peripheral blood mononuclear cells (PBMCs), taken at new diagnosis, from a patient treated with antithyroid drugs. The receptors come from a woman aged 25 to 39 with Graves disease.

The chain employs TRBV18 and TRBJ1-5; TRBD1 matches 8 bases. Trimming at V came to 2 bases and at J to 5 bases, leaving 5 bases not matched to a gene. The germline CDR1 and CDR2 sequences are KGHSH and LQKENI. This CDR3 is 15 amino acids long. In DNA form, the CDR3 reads TGTGCCAGCTCACCAACTACAGGGGGGGATCAGCCCCAGCATTTT. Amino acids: CASSPTTGGDQPQHF. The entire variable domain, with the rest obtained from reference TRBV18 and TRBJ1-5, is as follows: NAGVMQNPRHLVRRRGQEARLRCSPMKGHSHVYWYRQLPEEGLKFMVYLQKENIIDESGMPKERFSAEFPKEGPSILRIQQVVRGDSAAYFCASSPTTGGDQPQHFGDGTRLSIL.

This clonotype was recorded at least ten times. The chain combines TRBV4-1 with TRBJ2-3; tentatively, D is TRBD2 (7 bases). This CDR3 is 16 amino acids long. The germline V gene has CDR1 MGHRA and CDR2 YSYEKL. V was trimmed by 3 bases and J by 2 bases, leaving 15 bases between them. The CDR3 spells CASSHLGGDLTDTQYF. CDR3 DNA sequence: TGCGCCAGCAGCCACTTAGGGGGGGACCTCACAGATACGCAGTATTTT.

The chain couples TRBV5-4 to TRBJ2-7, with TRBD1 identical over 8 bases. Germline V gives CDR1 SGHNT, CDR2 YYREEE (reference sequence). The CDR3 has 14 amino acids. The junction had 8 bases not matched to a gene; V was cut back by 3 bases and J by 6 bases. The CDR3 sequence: CASSSPGQAGEQYF. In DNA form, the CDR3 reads TGTGCCAGCAGCTCGCCGGGACAGGCCGGCGAGCAGTACTTC.

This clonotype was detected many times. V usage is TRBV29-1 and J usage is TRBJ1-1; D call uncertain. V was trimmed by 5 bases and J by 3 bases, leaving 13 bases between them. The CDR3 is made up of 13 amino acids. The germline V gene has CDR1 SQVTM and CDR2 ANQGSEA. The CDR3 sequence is CSVSGRADTEAFF. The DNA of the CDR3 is TGCAGCGTTTCTGGACGTGCGGACACTGAAGCTTTCTTT.

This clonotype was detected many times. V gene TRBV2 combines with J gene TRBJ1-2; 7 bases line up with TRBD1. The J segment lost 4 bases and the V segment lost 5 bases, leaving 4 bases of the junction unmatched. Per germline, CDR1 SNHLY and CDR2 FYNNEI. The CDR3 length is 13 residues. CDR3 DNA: TGTGCCAGCAGTTACCGGGACAGCTATGGCTACACCTTC. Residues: CASSYRDSYGYTF.

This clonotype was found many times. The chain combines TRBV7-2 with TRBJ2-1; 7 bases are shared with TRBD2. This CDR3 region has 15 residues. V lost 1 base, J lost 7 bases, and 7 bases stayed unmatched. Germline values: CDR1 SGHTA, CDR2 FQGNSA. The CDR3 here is CASSLEAGSGNEQFF. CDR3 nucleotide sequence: TGTGCCAGCAGCTTAGAAGCGGGGTCGGGGAATGAGCAGTTCTTC. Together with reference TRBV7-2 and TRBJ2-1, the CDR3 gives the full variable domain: GAGVSQSPSNKVTEKGKDVELRCDPISGHTALYWYRQSLGQGLEFLIYFQGNSAPDKSGLPSDRFSAERTGGSVSTLTIQRTQQEDSAVYLCASSLEAGSGNEQFFGPGTRLTVL.

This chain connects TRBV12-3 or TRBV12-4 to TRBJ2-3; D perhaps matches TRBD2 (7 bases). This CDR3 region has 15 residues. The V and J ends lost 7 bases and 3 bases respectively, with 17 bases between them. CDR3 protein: CASIPEGGGTDTQYF. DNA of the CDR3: TGTGCCAGCATCCCTGAGGGGGGGGGGACAGATACGCAGTATTTT.

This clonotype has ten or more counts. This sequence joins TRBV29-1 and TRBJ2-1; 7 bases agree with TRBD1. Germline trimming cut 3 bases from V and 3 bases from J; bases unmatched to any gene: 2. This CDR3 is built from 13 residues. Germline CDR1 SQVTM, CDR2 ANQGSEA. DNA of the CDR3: TGCAGCGTTGAGGGGACAGTCTACAATGAGCAGTTCTTC. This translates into CSVEGTVYNEQFF.

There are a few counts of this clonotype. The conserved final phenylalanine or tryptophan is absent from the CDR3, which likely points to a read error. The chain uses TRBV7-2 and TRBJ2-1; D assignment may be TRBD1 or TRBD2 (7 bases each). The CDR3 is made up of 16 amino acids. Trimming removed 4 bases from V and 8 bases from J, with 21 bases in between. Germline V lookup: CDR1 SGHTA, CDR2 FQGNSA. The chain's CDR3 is CASSSSRGGGRYEQFI. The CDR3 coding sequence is TGTGCCAGCAGCTCTAGCAGGGGGGGGGGCCGTTATGAGCAGTTCATC.

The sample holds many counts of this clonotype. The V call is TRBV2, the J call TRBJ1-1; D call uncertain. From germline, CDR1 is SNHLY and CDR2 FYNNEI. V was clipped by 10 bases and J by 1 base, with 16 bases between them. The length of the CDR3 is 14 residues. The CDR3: CATLLDGPNTEAFF. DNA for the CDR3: TGTGCCACCCTCCTGGACGGTCCGAACACTGAAGCTTTCTTT.

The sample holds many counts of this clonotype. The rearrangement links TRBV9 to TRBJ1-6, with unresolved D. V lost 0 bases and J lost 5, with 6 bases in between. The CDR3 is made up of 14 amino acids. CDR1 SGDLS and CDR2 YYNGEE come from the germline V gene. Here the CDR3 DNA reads TGTGCCAGCAGCGTAGATGAGGATAATTCACCCCTCCACTTT. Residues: CASSVDEDNSPLHF.

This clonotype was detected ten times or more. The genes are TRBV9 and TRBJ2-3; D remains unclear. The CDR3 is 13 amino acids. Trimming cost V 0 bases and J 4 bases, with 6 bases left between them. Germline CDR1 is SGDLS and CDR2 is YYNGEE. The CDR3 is CASSVGQPDTQYF. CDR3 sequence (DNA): TGTGCCAGCAGCGTAGGCCAGCCAGATACGCAGTATTTT.

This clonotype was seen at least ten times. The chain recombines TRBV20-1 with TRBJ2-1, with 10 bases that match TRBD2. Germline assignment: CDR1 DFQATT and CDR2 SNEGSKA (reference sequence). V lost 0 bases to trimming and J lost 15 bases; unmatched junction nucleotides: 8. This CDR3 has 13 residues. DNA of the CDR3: TGCAGTGCTAGAGATTCCCTAGCGGGGGTGGTGTTCTTC. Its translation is CSARDSLAGVVFF.

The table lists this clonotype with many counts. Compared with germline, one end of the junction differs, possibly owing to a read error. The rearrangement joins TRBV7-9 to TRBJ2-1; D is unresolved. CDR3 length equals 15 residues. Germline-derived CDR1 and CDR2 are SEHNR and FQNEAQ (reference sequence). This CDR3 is CTSSFSKSIYNEQFF. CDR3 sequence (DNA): TGTACCAGCAGCTTCTCCAAAAGTATCTACAATGAGCAGTTCTTC.

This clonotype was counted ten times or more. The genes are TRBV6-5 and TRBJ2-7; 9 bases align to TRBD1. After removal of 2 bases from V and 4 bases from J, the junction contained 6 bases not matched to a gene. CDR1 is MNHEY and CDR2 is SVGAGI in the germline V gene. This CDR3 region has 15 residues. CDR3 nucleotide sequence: TGTGCCAGCAGTTACGATGGGACAGGGTCGTACGAGCAGTACTTC. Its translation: CASSYDGTGSYEQYF.

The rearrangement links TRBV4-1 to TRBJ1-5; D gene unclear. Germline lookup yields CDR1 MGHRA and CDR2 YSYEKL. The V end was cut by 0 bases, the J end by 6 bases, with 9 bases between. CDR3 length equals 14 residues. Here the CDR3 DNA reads TGCGCCAGCAGCCAAGATATACCGGGTCAGCCCCAGCATTTT. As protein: CASSQDIPGQPQHF.

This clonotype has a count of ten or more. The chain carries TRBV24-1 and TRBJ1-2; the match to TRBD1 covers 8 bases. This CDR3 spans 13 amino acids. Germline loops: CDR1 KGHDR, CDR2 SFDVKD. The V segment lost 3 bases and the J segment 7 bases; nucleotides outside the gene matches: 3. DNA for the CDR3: TGTGCCACCAGTGATGGACAGGGAGCTGGCTACACCTTC. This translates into CATSDGQGAGYTF.

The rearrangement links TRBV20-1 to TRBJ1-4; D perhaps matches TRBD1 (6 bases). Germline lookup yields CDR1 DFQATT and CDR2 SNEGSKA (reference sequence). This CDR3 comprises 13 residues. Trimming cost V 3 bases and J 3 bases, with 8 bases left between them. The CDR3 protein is CSARDSPNEKLFF. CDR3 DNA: TGCAGTGCTAGGGACAGCCCTAATGAAAAACTGTTTTTT.

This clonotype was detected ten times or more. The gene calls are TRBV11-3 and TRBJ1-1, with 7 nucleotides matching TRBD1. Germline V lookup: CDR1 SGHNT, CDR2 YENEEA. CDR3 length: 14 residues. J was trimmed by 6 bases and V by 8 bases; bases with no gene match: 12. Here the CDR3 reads CASGDSPHGPEAFF. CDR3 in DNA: TGTGCCAGCGGGGACAGTCCCCACGGTCCTGAAGCTTTCTTT. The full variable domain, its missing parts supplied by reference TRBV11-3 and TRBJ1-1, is EAGVVQSPRYKIIEKKQPVAFWCNPISGHNTLYWYLQNLGQGPELLIRYENEEAVDDSQLPKDRFSAERLKGVDSTLKIQPAELGDSAVYLCASGDSPHGPEAFFGQGTRLTVV.

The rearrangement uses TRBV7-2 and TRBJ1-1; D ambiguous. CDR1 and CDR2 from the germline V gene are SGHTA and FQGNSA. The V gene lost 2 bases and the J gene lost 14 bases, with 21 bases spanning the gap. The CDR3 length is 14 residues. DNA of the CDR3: TGTGCCAGCAGCTTAAACGTAATGAACACTGAAGACTTCTTT. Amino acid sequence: CASSLNVMNTEDFF.

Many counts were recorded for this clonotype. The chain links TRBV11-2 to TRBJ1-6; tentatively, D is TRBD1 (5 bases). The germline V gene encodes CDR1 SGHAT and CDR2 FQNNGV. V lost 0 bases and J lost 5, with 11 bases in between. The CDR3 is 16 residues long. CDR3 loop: CASSLDPVDNNSPLHF. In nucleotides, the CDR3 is TGTGCCAGCAGCTTAGACCCTGTGGACAATAATTCACCCCTCCACTTT.

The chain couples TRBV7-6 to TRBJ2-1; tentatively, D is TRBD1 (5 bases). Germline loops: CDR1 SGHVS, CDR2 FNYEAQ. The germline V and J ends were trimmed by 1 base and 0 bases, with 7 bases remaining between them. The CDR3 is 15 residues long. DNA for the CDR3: TGTGCCAGCAGCTTAGTTAGGGGCTCCTACAATGAGCAGTTCTTC. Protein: CASSLVRGSYNEQFF.

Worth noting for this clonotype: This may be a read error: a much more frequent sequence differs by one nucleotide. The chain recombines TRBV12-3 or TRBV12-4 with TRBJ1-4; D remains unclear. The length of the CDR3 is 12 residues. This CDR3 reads CASSQANGKLFF. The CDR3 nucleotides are TGTGCCAGCAGTCAGGCAAATGGAAAACTGTTTTTT.

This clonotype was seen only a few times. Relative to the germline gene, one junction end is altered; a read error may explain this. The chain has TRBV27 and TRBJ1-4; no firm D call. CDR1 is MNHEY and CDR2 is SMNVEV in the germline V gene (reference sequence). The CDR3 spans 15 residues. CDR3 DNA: TGTGCCAGCAGTTCGGACGCGTCAACTGATGAAAAACTGTTTTTT. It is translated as CASSSDASTDEKLFF.

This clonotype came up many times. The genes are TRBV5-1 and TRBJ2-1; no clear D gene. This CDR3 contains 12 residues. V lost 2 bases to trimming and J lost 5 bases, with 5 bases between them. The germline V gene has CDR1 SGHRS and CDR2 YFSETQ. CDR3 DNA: TGCGCCAGCAGCTTCCTGAACAATGAGCAGTTCTTC. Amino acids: CASSFLNNEQFF.

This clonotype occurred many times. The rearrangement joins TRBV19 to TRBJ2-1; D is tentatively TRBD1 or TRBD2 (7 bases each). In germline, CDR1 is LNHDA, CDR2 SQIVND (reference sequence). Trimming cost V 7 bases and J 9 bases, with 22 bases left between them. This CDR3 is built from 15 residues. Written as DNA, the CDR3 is TGTGCCAGTAATCATCCAGGGCAGGGGGAGGGTGAGCAGTTCTTC. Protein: CASNHPGQGEGEQFF.

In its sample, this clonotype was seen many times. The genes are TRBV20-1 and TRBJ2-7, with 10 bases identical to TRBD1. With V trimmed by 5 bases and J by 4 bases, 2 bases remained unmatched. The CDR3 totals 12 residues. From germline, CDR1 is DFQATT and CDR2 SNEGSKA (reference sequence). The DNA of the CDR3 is TGCAGTGCTGGGGACAGGGGATACGAGCAGTACTTC. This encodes CSAGDRGYEQYF.

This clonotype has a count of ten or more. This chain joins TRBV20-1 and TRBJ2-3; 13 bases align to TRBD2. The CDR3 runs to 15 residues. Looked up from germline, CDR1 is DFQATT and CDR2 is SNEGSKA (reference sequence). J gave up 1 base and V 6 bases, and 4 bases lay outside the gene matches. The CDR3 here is CSARTSGGGTDTQYF. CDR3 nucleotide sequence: TGCAGTGCCAGGACTAGCGGGGGCGGCACAGATACGCAGTATTTT.

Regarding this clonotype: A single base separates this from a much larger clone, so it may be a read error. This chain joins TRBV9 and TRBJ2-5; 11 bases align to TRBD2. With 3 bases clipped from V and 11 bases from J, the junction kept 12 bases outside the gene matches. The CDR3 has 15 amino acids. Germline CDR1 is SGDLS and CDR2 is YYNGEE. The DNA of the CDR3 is TGTGCCAGCAGCGCTAGCGGGGGGACCTACAATGAGCAGTACTTC. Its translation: CASSASGGTYNEQYF.

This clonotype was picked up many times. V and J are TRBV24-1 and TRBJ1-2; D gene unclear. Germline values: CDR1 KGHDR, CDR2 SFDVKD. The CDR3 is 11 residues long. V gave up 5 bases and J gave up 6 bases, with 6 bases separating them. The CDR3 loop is CATSAGDGYTF. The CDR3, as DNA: TGTGCCACCAGTGCTGGGGATGGCTACACCTTC.

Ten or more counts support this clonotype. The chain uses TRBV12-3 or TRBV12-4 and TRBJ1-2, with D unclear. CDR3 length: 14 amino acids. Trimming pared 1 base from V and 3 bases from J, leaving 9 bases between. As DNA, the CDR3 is TGTGCCAGCAGTTTAGTAGGATTTCACTATGGCTACACCTTC. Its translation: CASSLVGFHYGYTF.